This TCR beta chain was documented in a study of neurological immune-mediated disorders. This clonotype was recorded many times. The germline CDR1 and CDR2 sequences are DFQATT and SNEGSKA (reference sequence). The CDR3 covers 15 residues. The V segment lost 8 bases and the J segment 4 bases; nucleotides outside the gene matches: 12. As for time point: longitudinal time-point 2. TCRdb fed the 5' RACE reads into MiXCR, producing one record per CDR3 protein. The table records around 90,000 distinct CDR3 sequences, approximately 13% of them present only once. The specimen was PBMCs. This clonotype originated in a female donor with HTLV-1-associated myelopathy (HAM/TSP). J is TRBJ2-1 and V is TRBV20-1, with 9 bases identical to TRBD2. The CDR3 here is CSPPFGSGGYNEQFF. The DNA of the CDR3 is TGCAGTCCCCCATTCGGTAGCGGGGGATACAATGAGCAGTTCTTC.